This T cell receptor beta chain is drawn from a study of cytomegalovirus exposure and HLA in healthy donors. Study at large: Ancestry clustering placed 81% of roughly 400 genotyped donors in the Caucasian-associated cluster. Regarding the study as a whole: There were a few CMV-associated chains whose specificity for CMV antigens was confirmed in vitro.

The CDR3 is 18 amino acids. A word on this clone: What it binds is not known.

PCR used 60 Vbeta primers and 13 Jbeta primers. Sequencing used immunoSEQ multiplex PCR; TCRdb keeps in-frame clones, though not all of them. The sample records about 140,000 clones, around three quarters being singletons. Sequencing was performed on PBMCs. This receptor was identified in a male donor in good health and CMV-seronegative. This chain uses TRBV1 with TRBJ1-5. TRBV1 is a listed pseudogene. The chain's CDR3 is CTSSRIPWEGTGNQPQHF. The CDR3 DNA reads as TGCACCAGCAGCCGAATTCCGTGGGAGGGAACAGGCAATCAGCCCCAGCATTTT.